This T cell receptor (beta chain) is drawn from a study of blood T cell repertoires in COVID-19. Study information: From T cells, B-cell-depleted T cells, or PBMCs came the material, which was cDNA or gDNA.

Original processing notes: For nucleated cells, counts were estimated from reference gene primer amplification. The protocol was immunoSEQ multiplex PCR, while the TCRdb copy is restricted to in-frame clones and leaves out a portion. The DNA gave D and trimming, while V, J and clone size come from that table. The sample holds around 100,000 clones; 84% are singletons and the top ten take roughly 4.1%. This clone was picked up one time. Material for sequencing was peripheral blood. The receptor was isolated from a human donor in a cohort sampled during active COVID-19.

In DNA form, the CDR3 reads TGTGCCAGCACCGGACTTCCCGGTGGGGGAAACACCATATATTTT. This sequence encodes CASTGLPGGGNTIYF. The V call is TRBV6-5, the J call TRBJ1-3; no clear D gene. Trimming removed 7 bases at V and 4 bases at J, with 17 bases between. In germline, CDR1 is MNHEY, CDR2 SVGAGI. The CDR3 runs to 15 residues.